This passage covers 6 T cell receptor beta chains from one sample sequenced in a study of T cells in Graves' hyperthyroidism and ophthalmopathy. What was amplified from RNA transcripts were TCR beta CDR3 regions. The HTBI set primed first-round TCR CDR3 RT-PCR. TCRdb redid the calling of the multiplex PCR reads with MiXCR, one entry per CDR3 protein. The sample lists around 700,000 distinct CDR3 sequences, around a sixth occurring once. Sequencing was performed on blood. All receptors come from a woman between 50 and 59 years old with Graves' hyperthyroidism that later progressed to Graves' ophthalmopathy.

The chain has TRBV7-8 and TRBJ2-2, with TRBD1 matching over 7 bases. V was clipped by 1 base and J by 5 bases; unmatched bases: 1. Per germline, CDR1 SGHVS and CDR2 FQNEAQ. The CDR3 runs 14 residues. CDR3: CASSLETGTGELFF. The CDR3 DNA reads TGTGCCAGCAGCTTAGAGACAGGGACCGGGGAGCTGTTTTTT.

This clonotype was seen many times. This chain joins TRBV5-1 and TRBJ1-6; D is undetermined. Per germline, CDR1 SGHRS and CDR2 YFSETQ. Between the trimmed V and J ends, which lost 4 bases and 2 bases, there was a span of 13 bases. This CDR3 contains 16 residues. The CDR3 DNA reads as TGCGCCAGCAGCCCCCAGGAGGGCACCTATAATTCACCCCTCCACTTT. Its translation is CASSPQEGTYNSPLHF.

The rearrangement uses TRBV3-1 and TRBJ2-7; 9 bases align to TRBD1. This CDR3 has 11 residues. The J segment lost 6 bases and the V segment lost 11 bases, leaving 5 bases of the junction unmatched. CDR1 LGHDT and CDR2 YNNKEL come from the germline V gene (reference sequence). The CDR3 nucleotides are TGTGCCGTACAGGGGGCCGGCGAGCAGTACTTC. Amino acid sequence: CAVQGAGEQYF.

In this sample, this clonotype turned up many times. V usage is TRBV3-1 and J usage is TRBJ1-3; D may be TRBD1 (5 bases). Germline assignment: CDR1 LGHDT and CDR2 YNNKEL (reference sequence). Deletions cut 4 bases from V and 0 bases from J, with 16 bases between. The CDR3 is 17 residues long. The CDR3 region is CASSRRGTESSGNTIYF. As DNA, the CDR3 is TGTGCCAGCAGCCGGAGGGGAACGGAGAGCTCTGGAAACACCATATATTTT.

The CDR3 region has the DNA TGTGCCAGCAGCTTAGCATTCACGGGGATTGGAAATCAGCCCCAGCATTTT. Its protein product is CASSLAFTGIGNQPQHF. V usage is TRBV11-3 and J usage is TRBJ1-5; D gene uncertain. This CDR3 has 17 amino acids. Deletions cut 1 base from V and 4 bases from J, with 17 bases between. Germline V gene lookup returns CDR1 SGHNT and CDR2 YENEEA.

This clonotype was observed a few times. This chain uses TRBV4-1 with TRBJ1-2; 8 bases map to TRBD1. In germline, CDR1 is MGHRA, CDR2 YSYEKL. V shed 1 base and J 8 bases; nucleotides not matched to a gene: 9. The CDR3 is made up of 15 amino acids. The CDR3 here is CASSQGPGGVRGYTF. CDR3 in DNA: TGCGCCAGCAGCCAAGGCCCAGGGGGCGTGAGGGGCTACACCTTC.